Following are 3 T cell receptor beta chains from one sample sequenced in a study of cytomegalovirus exposure and HLA in healthy donors. Both 60 Vbeta primers and 13 Jbeta primers went into the PCR. Assay used: immunoSEQ multiplex PCR; TCRdb lists only in-frame clones, some missing. The sample holds about 160,000 clones; around 74% are singletons and the top ten take less than 3%. The sequenced sample consisted of PBMCs. The receptors stem from a female donor in good health and CMV-seronegative.

The rearrangement joins TRBV5-5 to TRBJ1-5; D might be TRBD1 (6 bases). The CDR3 is 17 residues long. V lost 4 bases to trimming and J lost 3 bases, with 20 bases between them. The germline V gene has CDR1 SGHKS and CDR2 YYEKEE (reference sequence). The CDR3 nucleotides read TGTGCCAGCAGCCTGGGGGCGACAGGAGGCTACAATCAGCCCCAGCATTTT. Protein: CASSLGATGGYNQPQHF.

A remark on this clone: The junction differs from germline at one of its ends, possibly a read error. This chain connects TRBV29-1 to TRBJ2-3; 11 nucleotides agree with TRBD1. The CDR3 is made up of 9 amino acids. Germline CDR1 is SQVTM and CDR2 is ANQGSEA. The CDR3 spells CSVEDRGHF. The CDR3 nucleotides read TGCAGCGTTGAGGACAGGGGGCATTTT.

This clone was counted only a few times. This chain uses TRBV6-5 with TRBJ2-5; perhaps TRBD2 as D (6 bases). The CDR3 spans 13 residues. The V gene's germline CDR1 is MNHEY and CDR2 SVGAGI. V was trimmed by 2 bases and J by 5 bases, leaving 9 bases between them. CDR3 nucleotide sequence: TGTGCCAGCAGTTACCGGGACTCCGAGACCCAGTACTTC. Its protein product is CASSYRDSETQYF.